Below, 6 T cell receptor beta chains from the same sample are listed, as sequenced in a study of immune heterogeneity within non-small cell lung tumors. Multiplex PCR employing 32 V and 13 J primers generated amplicons of the TCR beta CDR3. TCRdb used MiXCR to reprocess the multiplex PCR reads, holding one entry per CDR3 protein. The sample shows several thousand distinct CDR3 sequences, roughly half of them seen only once. Bulk tumor genomic DNA, around 600 ng per sample, was the template. Several far-apart biopsies were taken per primary tumor during surgery. Surgery that was curative in intent was performed on patients with untreated, newly diagnosed non-small cell lung cancer. Sequences were obtained from lung tumor tissue. These TCRs come from a man between 65 and 85 years old with non-small cell lung cancer.

The gene calls are TRBV7-6 and TRBJ2-3, with 11 bases identical to TRBD2. CDR1 is SGHVS and CDR2 is FNYEAQ in the germline V gene. Trimming took 5 bases from V and 4 from J; bases not matched to a gene: 5. The CDR3 length is 15 residues. In DNA, the CDR3 is TGTGCCAGCAGCCAACTAGCGGGAGCCCCAGATACGCAGTATTTT. Protein sequence: CASSQLAGAPDTQYF. Full variable domain (remainder filled in from reference TRBV7-6 and TRBJ2-3): GAGVSQSPRYKVTKRGQDVALRCDPISGHVSLYWYRQALGQGPEFLTYFNYEAQQDKSGLPNDRFSAERPEGSISTLTIQRTEQRDSAMYRCASSQLAGAPDTQYFGPGTRLTVL.

In this sample, this clonotype turned up a few times. The DNA for the CDR3 is TGTGCCAGCAGCCCTCGACCTTTTGGGCATGAGCAGTTCTTC. It translates to CASSPRPFGHEQFF. This chain connects TRBV3-1 to TRBJ2-1; no clear D gene. This CDR3 is built from 14 residues. Germline loops: CDR1 LGHDT, CDR2 YNNKEL (reference sequence). Trimming shortened V by 4 bases and J by 8 bases, and 15 bases separated the two germline ends.

This chain uses TRBV2 with TRBJ2-2; possible D gene TRBD2, 5 bases. Germline V lookup: CDR1 SNHLY, CDR2 FYNNEI. With 5 bases removed from V and 2 bases from J, the gap between germline ends came to 15 bases. The CDR3 runs to 16 residues. The CDR3 DNA reads as TGTGCCAGCAGTAGGTCGGGAAGGCCCAACACCGGGGAGCTGTTTTTT. Its protein product is CASSRSGRPNTGELFF. Full variable domain (missing parts from reference TRBV2 and TRBJ2-2): EPEVTQTPSHQVTQMGQEVILRCVPISNHLYFYWYRQILGQKVEFLVSFYNNEISEKSEIFDDQFSVERPDGSNFTLKIRSTKLEDSAMYFCASSRSGRPNTGELFFGEGSRLTVL.

J is TRBJ1-1 and V is TRBV2; 9 positions match TRBD1. Germline V CDR1 and CDR2: SNHLY, FYNNEI. The CDR3 sequence is 17 residues long. With V trimmed by 7 bases and J by 1 base, 13 bases remained unmatched. CDR3 sequence reads: CASKRRDRAAPNTEAFF. As DNA, the CDR3 is TGTGCCAGCAAACGAAGGGACAGGGCAGCCCCGAACACTGAAGCTTTCTTT.

This clonotype has more than one count but fewer than ten. V usage is TRBV12-5 and J usage is TRBJ1-5; perhaps TRBD1 as D (5 bases). The length of the CDR3 is 17 residues. CDR1 is LGHNT and CDR2 is FRNRAP in the germline V gene. V was trimmed by 0 bases and J by 0 bases, leaving 12 bases between them. The CDR3 sequence: CASGLVLGPYSNQPQHF. DNA for the CDR3: TGTGCTAGTGGTTTGGTACTGGGGCCGTATAGCAATCAGCCCCAGCATTTT.

This clonotype came up a few times. The gene calls are TRBV20-1 and TRBJ2-1; 7 positions match TRBD2. Unmatched junction bases numbered 13, after V lost 4 bases and J lost 7 bases. This CDR3 contains 15 residues. Germline V gene lookup returns CDR1 DFQATT and CDR2 SNEGSKA (reference sequence). The DNA for the CDR3 is TGCAGTGCTACTCTCCGGCGGGGGTCCAATAATGAGCAGTTCTTC. Translated: CSATLRRGSNNEQFF.